These 22 T cell receptor beta chains were all obtained from the same sample, sequenced in a study of T cell changes during pregnancy in multiple sclerosis. TCRdb's table, derived via immunoSEQ multiplex PCR, lists solely in-frame clones and lacks some. The sample lists about 87,000 clones, around 93% occurring once. The sequences come from peripheral blood, collected in the third trimester of pregnancy. The receptors originated from a female donor in good health, enrolled as a control in a pregnancy study.

The genes are TRBV28 and TRBJ1-5, with a tentative D call TRBD1 (5 bases). Trimming shortened V by 6 bases and J by 1 base, and 22 bases separated the two germline ends. Germline CDR1 and CDR2: MDHEN and SYDVKM. This CDR3 comprises 18 residues. In DNA, the CDR3 is TGTGCCAGCAGGCCCCTCGTAGGGGTTTCAGGAAGCAATCAGCCCCAGCATTTT. It encodes CASRPLVGVSGSNQPQHF.

This clone showed up just once. The rearrangement joins TRBV10-1 to TRBJ2-7; the match to TRBD2 covers 8 bases. Trimming took 4 bases from V and 7 from J; bases not matched to a gene: 12. Per the germline V gene, CDR1 is WNHNN and CDR2 is SYGVQD (reference sequence). CDR3 length equals 15 residues. This CDR3 reads CASSGHSSRGGEQYF. CDR3 DNA sequence: TGCGCCAGCAGTGGACACAGCAGTCGCGGGGGGGAGCAGTACTTC.

The genes are TRBV5-1 and TRBJ2-3; D gene unclear. CDR1 SGHRS and CDR2 YFSETQ come from the germline V gene. The CDR3 is made up of 11 amino acids. Trimming removed 1 base at V and 5 bases at J, with 2 bases between. The CDR3 protein is CASSLRDTQYF. The CDR3 nucleotides are TGCGCCAGCAGCTTGCGAGATACGCAGTATTTT.

The gene calls are TRBV19 and TRBJ1-2; 9 nucleotides align to TRBD1. The germline gives CDR1 LNHDA, CDR2 SQIVND (reference sequence). J gave up 8 bases and V 5 bases, and 9 bases lay outside the gene matches. This CDR3 region has 14 residues. CDR3 sequence reads: CASSLPGQGSGYTF. CDR3 bases: TGTGCCAGTAGTTTACCGGGACAGGGCAGCGGCTACACCTTC. The whole variable domain, filled in from reference TRBV19 and TRBJ1-2, reads DGGITQSPKYLFRKEGQNVTLSCEQNLNHDAMYWYRQDPGQGLRLIYYSQIVNDFQKGDIAEGYSVSREKKESFPLTVTSAQKNPTAFYLCASSLPGQGSGYTFGSGTRLTVV.

The sample holds one count of this clone. The chain uses TRBV2 and TRBJ2-3; weak D call: TRBD2 (7 bases). Germline loops: CDR1 SNHLY, CDR2 FYNNEI. This CDR3 contains 15 residues. The ends were cut back, 8 bases at V and 4 bases at J, with 19 bases in the middle. The CDR3 loop is CASLSGGRGADTQYF. The DNA of the CDR3 is TGTGCCAGCCTGTCTGGGGGGAGGGGGGCAGATACGCAGTATTTT.

The chain couples TRBV27 to TRBJ2-7; TRBD1 might be the D (6 bases). Trimming cost V 6 bases and J 3 bases, with 15 bases left between them. CDR3 length equals 14 residues. Germline CDR1 and CDR2: MNHEY and SMNVEV (reference sequence). The CDR3 protein is CASSTRVGGYEQYF. In DNA form, the CDR3 reads TGTGCCAGCAGCACCAGGGTAGGGGGCTACGAGCAGTACTTC.

This chain links TRBV19 with TRBJ2-1; TRBD2 agrees at 10 bases. The V and J ends lost 8 bases and 6 bases, in that order; junction bases with no gene match: 7. Germline V gene lookup returns CDR1 LNHDA and CDR2 SQIVND (reference sequence). CDR3 length equals 14 residues. As DNA, the CDR3 is TGTGCCAGTGCTACTAGCGGGATTTCCAATGAGCAGTTCTTC. Encoded protein: CASATSGISNEQFF.

This sequence joins TRBV7-8 and TRBJ1-5, with D perhaps matching TRBD1 (5 bases). The germline V and J ends were trimmed by 0 bases and 4 bases, with 10 bases remaining between them. In germline, CDR1 is SGHVS, CDR2 FQNEAQ. This CDR3 is built from 15 residues. DNA for the CDR3: TGTGCCAGCAGCTTAGCGCAAGGGGTTAATCAGCCCCAGCATTTT. Its protein product is CASSLAQGVNQPQHF.

This clone appeared a single time. The V gene is TRBV4-1, the J gene TRBJ2-1; perhaps TRBD1 as D (5 bases). This CDR3 contains 16 residues. Germline lookup yields CDR1 MGHRA and CDR2 YSYEKL. V lost 1 base and J 2 bases, leaving 12 bases between the germline ends. In nucleotides, the CDR3 is TGCGCCAGCAGCCAAGTCCTCAGGACAACCTACAATGAGCAGTTCTTC. It is translated as CASSQVLRTTYNEQFF.

This sequence joins TRBV4-2 and TRBJ1-1; perhaps TRBD1 as D (5 bases). Looked up from germline, CDR1 is LGHNA and CDR2 is YNFKEQ. Between the trimmed V and J ends, which lost 4 bases and 4 bases, there was a span of 13 bases. The CDR3 runs to 14 residues. The CDR3 loop reads CASSPVGAPTEAFF. CDR3 DNA sequence: TGTGCCAGCAGCCCGGTAGGGGCGCCCACTGAAGCTTTCTTT.

This sequence joins TRBV29-1 and TRBJ2-1, with 7 positions matching TRBD1. Trimming took 8 bases from V and 5 from J; bases not matched to a gene: 9. In germline, CDR1 is SQVTM, CDR2 ANQGSEA. The CDR3 length is 13 residues. The CDR3 coding sequence is TGCAGCACCCGGACAGGTTCGAACAATGAGCAGTTCTTC. Protein product: CSTRTGSNNEQFF.

The chain links TRBV7-9 to TRBJ2-7, with 7 positions matching TRBD2. The CDR3 has 18 residues. Trimming removed 3 bases from V and 1 base from J; junction bases left unmatched: 15. Germline CDR1 is SEHNR and CDR2 is FQNEAQ (reference sequence). This chain's CDR3 is CASSFFGEGDWKSYEQYF. As DNA, the CDR3 is TGTGCCAGCAGCTTCTTTGGGGAGGGAGACTGGAAATCCTACGAGCAGTACTTC.

A single count supports this clone. The gene calls are TRBV4-2 and TRBJ2-5, with 11 bases lining up with TRBD1. Germline V gene lookup returns CDR1 LGHNA and CDR2 YNFKEQ. V dropped 3 bases and J dropped 7; count of bases not matched to a gene: 10. The CDR3 consists of 16 residues. This chain's CDR3 is CASSQAGTGGWATQYF. CDR3 DNA sequence: TGTGCCAGCAGCCAGGCCGGGACAGGGGGTTGGGCGACCCAGTACTTC.

The chain combines TRBV7-8 with TRBJ2-5, with D tentatively TRBD2 (6 bases). CDR3 length equals 15 residues. Germline V gene sequence: CDR1 SGHVS, CDR2 FQNEAQ. V gave up 5 bases and J gave up 5 bases, with 18 bases separating them. The CDR3 loop reads CASSAQTRIGETQYF. The DNA for the CDR3 is TGTGCCAGCAGCGCCCAGACTAGAATCGGGGAGACCCAGTACTTC.

The gene calls are TRBV5-1 and TRBJ2-1; 10 nucleotides match TRBD2. The CDR3 consists of 15 residues. Losses at the gene ends were 4 bases for V and 2 bases for J; bases not matched to a gene: 3. Germline V CDR1 and CDR2: SGHRS, YFSETQ. DNA for the CDR3: TGCGCCAGCAGCCTTGGGACTAGCGCCTACAATGAGCAGTTCTTC. This translates into CASSLGTSAYNEQFF.

CDR3 sequence: CAWSTGAYTDTQYF. The CDR3 DNA reads TGTGCCTGGAGCACTGGGGCCTACACAGATACGCAGTATTTT. The rearrangement joins TRBV30 to TRBJ2-3; possible D gene TRBD1, 5 bases. Germline V CDR1 and CDR2: GTSNPN, SVGIG (reference sequence). The CDR3 is 14 amino acids. V lost 3 bases, J lost 2 bases, and 12 bases lay in between.

The chain has TRBV5-1 and TRBJ2-5, with TRBD2 matching 10 bases. The CDR3 totals 17 residues. V dropped 0 bases and J dropped 4; count of bases not matched to a gene: 9. Germline CDR1 reads SGHRS; CDR2 reads YFSETQ. CDR3 region: CASSLVGLAGVGETQYF. The CDR3 region has the DNA TGCGCCAGCAGCTTGGTAGGCCTAGCGGGAGTTGGAGAGACCCAGTACTTC.

The chain employs TRBV29-1 and TRBJ2-5, with TRBD2 as a possible D gene (5 bases). Germline assignment: CDR1 SQVTM and CDR2 ANQGSEA. Deletions cut 2 bases from V and 5 bases from J, with 15 bases between. This CDR3 is built from 14 residues. CDR3: CSVEPSGSRETQYF. CDR3 nucleotides: TGCAGCGTTGAACCCTCGGGAAGCCGGGAGACCCAGTACTTC. The variable domain in full, completed from reference TRBV29-1 and TRBJ2-5, reads SAVISQKPSRDICQRGTSLTIQCQVDSQVTMMFWYRQQPGQSLTLIATANQGSEATYESGFVIDKFPISRPNLTFSTLTVSNMSPEDSSIYLCSVEPSGSRETQYFGPGTRLLVL.

The chain carries TRBV27 and TRBJ1-4, with 9 bases that match TRBD1. CDR1 and CDR2 (germline): MNHEY, SMNVEV (reference sequence). CDR3 length: 15 amino acids. V dropped 3 bases and J dropped 7; count of bases not matched to a gene: 6. In DNA form, the CDR3 reads TGTGCCAGCAGTTTCTACAGGGGGCAGAGTGAAAAACTGTTTTTT. This translates into CASSFYRGQSEKLFF.

The V call is TRBV28, the J call TRBJ1-2; the match to TRBD1 covers 9 bases. The CDR3 is made up of 13 amino acids. Germline trimming cut 4 bases from V and 7 bases from J; bases unmatched to any gene: 4. The germline CDR1 and CDR2 sequences are MDHEN and SYDVKM. The DNA of the CDR3 is TGTGCCAGCAGTTCCGGGACAGGGTCTGGCTACACCTTC. It is translated as CASSSGTGSGYTF.

This CDR3 reads CASSPSGQYGYTF. The CDR3 DNA is TGTGCCAGCAGCCCCTCCGGACAGTATGGCTACACCTTC. V is TRBV5-5 and J is TRBJ1-2; TRBD1 is a possible D gene (6 bases). The CDR3 is made up of 13 amino acids. Trimming removed 4 bases at V and 5 bases at J, with 12 bases between. Germline CDR1 and CDR2: SGHKS and YYEKEE (reference sequence).

J is TRBJ2-7 and V is TRBV9; 9 bases are a match to TRBD2. The length of the CDR3 is 15 residues. The V segment lost 2 bases and the J segment 3 bases; nucleotides outside the gene matches: 6. CDR1 SGDLS and CDR2 YYNGEE come from the germline V gene. CDR3 sequence (DNA): TGTGCCAGCAGCGTCACTGGGCGGGAGGGCTACGAGCAGTACTTC. It translates to CASSVTGREGYEQYF. The entire variable domain, with the rest obtained from reference TRBV9 and TRBJ2-7, is as follows: DSGVTQTPKHLITATGQRVTLRCSPRSGDLSVYWYQQSLDQGLQFLIQYYNGEERAKGNILERFSAQQFPDLHSELNLSSLELGDSALYFCASSVTGREGYEQYFGPGTRLTVT.